These 10 T cell receptor beta chains share one sample of origin, sequenced in a study of T cell responses to AZD1222 COVID-19 vaccine. Clones were sequenced by immunoSEQ multiplex PCR, and TCRdb holds only the in-frame ones, with some missing. The data hold more than 110,000 clones, with 92% observed a single time. The material sequenced was peripheral blood, taken on day 0 of AZD1222 vaccination. These receptors originate from an adult in good health.

The chain links TRBV18 to TRBJ2-3, with D perhaps matching TRBD1 (7 bases). Trimming took 6 bases from V and 4 from J, leaving 11 bases between them. This CDR3 region has 13 residues. Germline values: CDR1 KGHSH, CDR2 LQKENI. CDR3 coding DNA: TGTGCCAGCTCGGCAGGGGGGCCAGATACGCAGTATTTT. Protein sequence: CASSAGGPDTQYF.

The rearrangement uses TRBV28 and TRBJ1-5; 7 bases line up with TRBD1. Germline V gene sequence: CDR1 MDHEN, CDR2 SYDVKM. V lost 3 bases and J lost 2; bases outside the gene matches: 7. The length of the CDR3 is 16 residues. CDR3 region: CASSLTGNWGNQPQHF. In DNA form, the CDR3 reads TGTGCCAGCAGTTTGACAGGGAATTGGGGCAATCAGCCCCAGCATTTT.

The chain recombines TRBV19 with TRBJ2-7; D may be TRBD1 (5 bases). V dropped 5 bases and J dropped 3 bases, with 14 bases sitting between them. CDR3 length: 14 amino acids. Germline CDR1 is LNHDA and CDR2 is SQIVND (reference sequence). This CDR3 is CASSFQGISYEQYF. The CDR3 DNA reads TGTGCCAGTAGTTTTCAGGGTATAAGCTACGAGCAGTACTTC.

The CDR3 DNA sequence: TGCGCCAGCAGAACTAGCGGGAATCCCGGGGAGCTGTTTTTT. Translated: CASRTSGNPGELFF. The chain combines TRBV10-2 with TRBJ2-2; 10 bases are a match to TRBD2. The CDR3 length is 14 residues. The ends lost 6 bases at V and 6 bases at J; junction bases unmatched: 4. From germline, CDR1 is WSHSY and CDR2 SAAADI.

V usage is TRBV24-1 and J usage is TRBJ1-2; D ambiguous. The CDR3 runs to 15 residues. Germline lookup yields CDR1 KGHDR and CDR2 SFDVKD. Trimming stripped 2 bases from V and 10 bases from J, with 19 bases between. The chain's CDR3 is CATSDSSTGKLVYTF. CDR3 coding DNA: TGTGCCACCAGTGATTCTAGCACCGGGAAGCTTGTCTACACCTTC.

This chain links TRBV29-1 with TRBJ1-5, with D maybe TRBD1 (6 bases). V lost 4 bases to trimming and J lost 4 bases, with 14 bases between them. This CDR3 has 14 amino acids. Germline values: CDR1 SQVTM, CDR2 ANQGSEA. The CDR3 DNA follows: TGCAGCGTTGGGGGGGCCGGGATTAATCAGCCCCAGCATTTT. Translated: CSVGGAGINQPQHF.

The CDR3 spells CASSRTASTDTQYF. The CDR3 DNA reads TGTGCCAGTAGTCGGACAGCTAGCACAGATACGCAGTATTTT. The rearrangement joins TRBV19 to TRBJ2-3, with TRBD1 as a possible D gene (6 bases). CDR1 and CDR2 from the germline V gene are LNHDA and SQIVND (reference sequence). The CDR3 contains 14 residues. V lost 5 bases and J 0 bases, leaving 9 bases between the germline ends.

The chain is built from TRBV28 and TRBJ1-4; D may be TRBD1 (6 bases). Trimming pared 3 bases from V and 3 bases from J, leaving 23 bases between. Per the germline V gene, CDR1 is MDHEN and CDR2 is SYDVKM. There are 19 residues in the CDR3. CDR3 amino acids: CASSLAGGDPAGANEKLFF. The CDR3 DNA follows: TGTGCCAGCAGTTTGGCTGGGGGGGACCCCGCAGGGGCTAATGAAAAACTGTTTTTT.

V is TRBV16 and J is TRBJ2-1; 10 bases align to TRBD1. J was trimmed by 3 bases and V by 2 bases; bases with no gene match: 10. The V gene's germline CDR1 is KGHSY and CDR2 FQNENV. The CDR3 contains 18 residues. CDR3 in amino acids: CASSQKRIWDRGYNEQFF. Here the CDR3 DNA reads TGTGCCAGCAGCCAAAAGAGAATTTGGGACAGGGGCTACAATGAGCAGTTCTTC.

The rearrangement uses TRBV5-1 and TRBJ2-1, with a tentative D call TRBD1 (6 bases). Germline assignment: CDR1 SGHRS and CDR2 YFSETQ. This CDR3 has 16 amino acids. V lost 3 bases and J lost 0, with 13 bases in between. The CDR3: CASSSAQGSSYNEQFF. CDR3 DNA sequence: TGCGCCAGCAGCTCGGCCCAGGGGAGCTCCTACAATGAGCAGTTCTTC.